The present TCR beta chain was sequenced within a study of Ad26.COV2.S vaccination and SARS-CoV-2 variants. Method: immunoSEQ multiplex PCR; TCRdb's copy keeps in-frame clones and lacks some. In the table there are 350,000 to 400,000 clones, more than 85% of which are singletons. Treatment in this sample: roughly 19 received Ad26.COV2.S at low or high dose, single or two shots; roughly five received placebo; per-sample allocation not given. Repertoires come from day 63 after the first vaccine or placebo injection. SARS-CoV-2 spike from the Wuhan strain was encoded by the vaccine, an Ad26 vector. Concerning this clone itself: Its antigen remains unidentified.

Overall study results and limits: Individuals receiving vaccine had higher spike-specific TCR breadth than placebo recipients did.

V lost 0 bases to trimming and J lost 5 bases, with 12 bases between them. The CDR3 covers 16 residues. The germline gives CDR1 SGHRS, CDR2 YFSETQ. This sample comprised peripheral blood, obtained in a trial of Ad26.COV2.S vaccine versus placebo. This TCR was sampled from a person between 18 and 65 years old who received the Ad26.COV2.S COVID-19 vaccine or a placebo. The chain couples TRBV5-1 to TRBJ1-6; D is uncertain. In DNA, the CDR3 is TGCGCCAGCAGCTTGGAGGTCGGGCACAATAATTCACCCCTCCACTTT. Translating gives CASSLEVGHNNSPLHF.